This T cell receptor (beta chain) originates from a study of T cells in Graves' hyperthyroidism and ophthalmopathy. The trim removed 6 bases at V and 6 bases at J, leaving 6 bases unmatched. The CDR3 extends over 13 amino acids. The germline CDR1 and CDR2 sequences are SNHLY and FYNNEI. Duration under 3 months, a NOSPECS grade of at least 4, and a Clinical Activity Score of at least 3 characterized the ophthalmopathy patients. Criteria for exclusion of patients were uncontrolled infection, other autoimmune disease, pregnancy or lactation. This clonotype was recorded many times. Template material for amplifying TCR beta CDR3 regions consisted of RNA transcripts. A set of HTBI primers served as the primers for a first-round RT-PCR of the TCR CDR3. TCRdb ran MiXCR on the multiplex PCR reads and lists one entry per CDR3 protein. The table has approximately 400,000 distinct CDR3 sequences, about 18% seen once.

Sequencing was carried out using blood. The sequence came from a man aged 18 to 35 with Graves' ophthalmopathy. The J gene is TRBJ1-2, the V gene TRBV2, with TRBD1 matching over 8 bases. The CDR3 sequence: CASRLDRDNGYTF. In DNA form, the CDR3 reads TGTGCCAGCAGATTGGACAGGGACAATGGCTACACCTTC.